These 27 T cell receptor beta chains came from one sample sequenced in a study of blood T cell repertoires in COVID-19. Sequencing used immunoSEQ multiplex PCR; TCRdb keeps in-frame clones, though not all of them. The sample carries around 81,000 clones, approximately 80% recorded once. The sequenced sample consisted of peripheral blood. These receptor sequences come from a human donor in a cohort sampled during active COVID-19.

The V call is TRBV11-2, the J call TRBJ2-7; 11 positions agree with TRBD1. This CDR3 is 14 amino acids long. Germline CDR1 and CDR2: SGHAT and FQNNGV. Losses at the gene ends were 5 bases for V and 3 bases for J; bases not matched to a gene: 3. The CDR3 region is CASSAGTGGYEQYF. The CDR3 DNA reads as TGTGCCAGCAGCGCAGGGACAGGGGGCTACGAGCAGTACTTC.

This rearrangement joins TRBV5-3 to TRBJ2-4; 8 bases are a match to TRBD1. TRBV5-3 has ORF status, its function being uncertain. J was trimmed by 7 bases and V by 1 base; bases with no gene match: 4. CDR3 length equals 14 residues. Here the CDR3 DNA reads TGTGCCAGAAGCTTGACCCAGGGGGCCAACATTCAGTACTTC. This codes for CARSLTQGANIQYF.

The chain couples TRBV9 to TRBJ2-2; a possible D gene is TRBD2 (6 bases). The CDR3 runs to 14 residues. V was trimmed by 5 bases and J by 6 bases, leaving 14 bases between them. CDR1 is SGDLS and CDR2 is YYNGEE in the germline V gene. This CDR3 reads CASSLEGVPGELFF. In nucleotides, the CDR3 is TGTGCCAGCAGTCTGGAGGGAGTCCCCGGGGAGCTGTTTTTT.

The chain joins TRBV7-2 to TRBJ1-1, with D unresolved. V lost 5 bases and J 1 base, leaving 11 bases between the germline ends. In germline, CDR1 is SGHTA, CDR2 FQGNSA. The CDR3 contains 14 residues. The CDR3 reads CASSPLTANTEAFF. For the CDR3, the DNA is TGTGCCAGCAGCCCCCTTACAGCGAACACTGAAGCTTTCTTT.

The chain carries TRBV28 and TRBJ1-1; weak D call: TRBD1 (6 bases). The V and J ends lost 3 bases and 4 bases respectively, with 12 bases between them. The CDR3 runs 14 residues. Germline-derived CDR1 and CDR2 are MDHEN and SYDVKM. CDR3 bases: TGTGCCAGCAGTTTCAGTGGGGGCCCCACTGAAGCTTTCTTT. Its translation: CASSFSGGPTEAFF. Combining the CDR3 with reference TRBV28 and TRBJ1-1 gives the whole variable domain DVKVTQSSRYLVKRTGEKVFLECVQDMDHENMFWYRQDPGLGLRLIYFSYDVKMKEKGDIPEGYSVSREKKERFSLILESASTNQTSMYLCASSFSGGPTEAFFGQGTRLTVV.

The genes are TRBV6-5 and TRBJ2-3; D is unclear. The CDR3 totals 15 residues. Deletions cut 0 bases from V and 1 base from J, with 8 bases between. Germline assignment: CDR1 MNHEY and CDR2 SVGAGI. This chain's CDR3 is CASSYSIHGTDTQYF. The DNA for the CDR3 is TGTGCCAGCAGTTACTCGATACATGGCACAGATACGCAGTATTTT.

This chain uses TRBV19 with TRBJ2-5, with D perhaps matching TRBD1 (5 bases). Trimming pared 6 bases from V and 1 base from J, leaving 9 bases between. The CDR3 has 13 amino acids. Germline V gene sequence: CDR1 LNHDA, CDR2 SQIVND (reference sequence). The CDR3 DNA reads TGTGCCAGTAGGAGACAGCCCCAAGAGACCCAGTACTTC. Translating gives CASRRQPQETQYF.

Turning to this clone: Compared with germline, one end of the junction differs, possibly owing to a read error. Here the CDR3 reads CASSLGGRGLSGNTIYF. The CDR3 DNA sequence: TGTGCCAGCAGTTTAGGTGGCAGGGGGCTTTCAGGAAACACCATATATTTT. The chain links TRBV11-3 to TRBJ1-3; 8 bases are a match to TRBD1. CDR3 length equals 17 residues. Looked up from germline, CDR1 is SGHNT and CDR2 is YENEEA.

The CDR3 nucleotides are TGTGCCAGCAGTGAGGGGGGTGCCGGTGAAAAACTGTTTTTT. It yields the protein CASSEGGAGEKLFF. The chain links TRBV25-1 to TRBJ1-4, with D perhaps matching TRBD1 (5 bases). The germline V gene has CDR1 MGHDK and CDR2 SYGVNS. This CDR3 spans 14 amino acids. Trimming shortened V by 3 bases and J by 7 bases, and 12 bases separated the two germline ends.

The V gene is TRBV11-2, the J gene TRBJ1-4; D ambiguous. Germline lookup yields CDR1 SGHAT and CDR2 FQNNGV. Between the trimmed V and J ends, which lost 7 bases and 3 bases, there was a span of 12 bases. The CDR3 has 14 amino acids. CDR3 in amino acids: CASNFGGPNEKLFF. CDR3 nucleotides: TGTGCCAGCAATTTCGGAGGGCCTAATGAAAAACTGTTTTTT.

This chain uses TRBV6-5 with TRBJ1-4; 8 positions agree with TRBD1. J gave up 10 bases and V 6 bases, and 13 bases lay outside the gene matches. From germline, CDR1 is MNHEY and CDR2 SVGAGI. The CDR3 consists of 15 residues. For the CDR3, the DNA is TGTGCCAGCAGACGATCAGGGGGCCCTGAGGGAAAACTGTTTTTT. This translates into CASRRSGGPEGKLFF.

V usage is TRBV20-1 and J usage is TRBJ2-4, with D perhaps TRBD1 (5 bases). V was trimmed by 3 bases and J by 9 bases, leaving 15 bases between them. CDR1 DFQATT and CDR2 SNEGSKA come from the germline V gene (reference sequence). The CDR3 consists of 13 residues. The CDR3 coding sequence is TGCAGTGCTAGTGGCAGGGTTAGTGTCATTCAGTACTTC. Translated: CSASGRVSVIQYF.

The table lists this clone with a few counts. V and J are TRBV24-1 and TRBJ1-5, with D unclear. Germline values: CDR1 KGHDR, CDR2 SFDVKD. The CDR3 loop spans 12 amino acids. The germline V and J ends were trimmed by 4 bases and 4 bases, with 4 bases remaining between them. The DNA for the CDR3 is TGTGCCACCAGTGACAGTAATCAGCCCCAGCATTTT. It translates to CATSDSNQPQHF.

V usage is TRBV7-2 and J usage is TRBJ1-6; no clear D gene. This CDR3 has 17 residues. CDR1 SGHTA and CDR2 FQGNSA come from the germline V gene. The ends were cut back, 1 base at V and 2 bases at J, with 12 bases in the middle. The DNA of the CDR3 is TGTGCCAGCAGCTTAGATCGCAGAAGAACCTATAATTCACCCCTCCACTTT. This encodes CASSLDRRRTYNSPLHF.

J is TRBJ1-6 and V is TRBV9, with 10 positions matching TRBD1. CDR1 is SGDLS and CDR2 is YYNGEE in the germline V gene. The CDR3 extends over 15 amino acids. V trimming: 0 bases; J trimming: 9 bases; junction bases outside the gene matches: 3. CDR3 in amino acids: CASSVADRGRSPLHF. CDR3 DNA sequence: TGTGCCAGCAGCGTAGCAGACAGGGGGCGTTCACCCCTCCACTTT.

The table lists this clone with a count of one. The CDR3 nucleotides are TGCGCCAGCAGCATACAGGGCTTCCCAGATACGCAGTATTTT. Translation: CASSIQGFPDTQYF. This sequence joins TRBV5-1 and TRBJ2-3, with D possibly TRBD1 on 6 matching bases. CDR1 is SGHRS and CDR2 is YFSETQ in the germline V gene. The CDR3 has 14 residues. Trimming took 4 bases from V and 4 from J, leaving 13 bases between them.

V gene TRBV9 combines with J gene TRBJ2-2, with a weak D call TRBD2 (5 bases). V shed 0 bases and J shed 6 bases, with 9 bases lying between them. The CDR3 consists of 14 residues. Germline CDR1 SGDLS, CDR2 YYNGEE. The CDR3 reads CASSVVGVAGELFF. For the CDR3, the DNA is TGTGCCAGCAGCGTAGTCGGGGTGGCCGGGGAGCTGTTTTTT.

CDR3 DNA: TGTGCCAGAAGCTTGTTCGCGGGAGTGGACGAGCAGTACGTC. Its translation: CARSLFAGVDEQYV. The chain combines TRBV5-3 with TRBJ2-7; TRBD2 agrees at 7 bases. Being an ORF, TRBV5-3 has a function that is uncertain. CDR3 size: 14 residues. Trimming cost V 1 base and J 5 bases; bases outside gene matches: 6.

The chain has TRBV24-1 and TRBJ2-1; D is possibly TRBD1 (6 bases). The CDR3 is 15 amino acids. Germline-derived CDR1 and CDR2 are KGHDR and SFDVKD. V gave up 3 bases and J gave up 8 bases, with 16 bases separating them. CDR3 sequence reads: CATSDAGTLGDEQFF. CDR3 in DNA: TGTGCCACCAGTGATGCCGGGACACTTGGCGATGAGCAGTTCTTC.

The chain links TRBV5-1 to TRBJ1-4; the D gene is possibly TRBD1 (5 bases). The CDR3 runs to 14 residues. The ends were cut back, 1 base at V and 10 bases at J, with 14 bases in the middle. Looked up from germline, CDR1 is SGHRS and CDR2 is YFSETQ. The CDR3 reads CASSLKGDGGKLFF. In DNA form, the CDR3 reads TGCGCCAGCAGCTTGAAAGGGGACGGGGGAAAACTGTTTTTT.

Here the CDR3 DNA reads TGTGCCAGTAGTGGCGGCGGGGGAGGGGAAAAACTGTTTTTT. Its protein is CASSGGGGGEKLFF. The chain joins TRBV19 to TRBJ1-4; possible D gene TRBD1, 5 bases. Germline V gene lookup returns CDR1 LNHDA and CDR2 SQIVND (reference sequence). CDR3 length equals 14 residues. The V gene lost 5 bases and the J gene lost 8 bases, with 15 bases spanning the gap.

The chain couples TRBV6-5 to TRBJ2-5; 8 nucleotides align to TRBD2. The CDR3 extends over 14 amino acids. V trimming: 7 bases; J trimming: 0 bases; junction bases outside the gene matches: 4. CDR1 is MNHEY, CDR2 SVGAGI, per germline. CDR3 sequence: CASTPGGYQETQYF. The CDR3 DNA sequence: TGTGCCAGCACCCCGGGAGGGTACCAAGAGACCCAGTACTTC.

This chain links TRBV5-1 with TRBJ2-1; TRBD2 agrees at 8 bases. The CDR3 runs 15 residues. Unmatched junction bases numbered 3, after V lost 4 bases and J lost 0 bases. Germline V lookup: CDR1 SGHRS, CDR2 YFSETQ. CDR3 amino acids: CASSPTSGSYNEQFF. In DNA, the CDR3 is TGCGCCAGCAGCCCCACTAGCGGCTCCTACAATGAGCAGTTCTTC. The complete variable domain, with remaining parts taken from reference TRBV5-1 and TRBJ2-1, reads KAGVTQTPRYLIKTRGQQVTLSCSPISGHRSVSWYQQTPGQGLQFLFEYFSETQRNKGNFPGRFSGRQFSNSRSEMNVSTLELGDSALYLCASSPTSGSYNEQFFGPGTRLTVL.

The chain uses TRBV11-2 and TRBJ2-7, with 15 bases lining up with TRBD2. Per germline, CDR1 SGHAT and CDR2 FQNNGV. The CDR3 is 15 amino acids. V lost 4 bases and J lost 6; bases outside the gene matches: 4. CDR3 DNA sequence: TGTGCCAGCAGCTCCGGACTAGCGGGAGGGGTCGAGCAGTACGTC. Encoded protein: CASSSGLAGGVEQYV.

The rearrangement uses TRBV9 and TRBJ1-4; 10 bases are shared with TRBD1. Trimming at V came to 0 bases and at J to 4 bases, leaving 3 bases not matched to a gene. From germline, CDR1 is SGDLS and CDR2 YYNGEE. There are 16 residues in the CDR3. The chain's CDR3 is CASSVGDRGYNEKLFF. The CDR3 DNA follows: TGTGCCAGCAGCGTAGGGGACAGGGGATATAATGAAAAACTGTTTTTT.

This clone was detected a few times. The V and J genes are TRBV30 and TRBJ1-5, with D perhaps TRBD1 (5 bases). Deletions cut 0 bases from V and 7 bases from J, with 10 bases between. The CDR3 consists of 13 residues. Germline V gene sequence: CDR1 GTSNPN, CDR2 SVGIG (reference sequence). The CDR3 nucleotides are TGTGCCTGGAGTGTAGGGGTAGAACAGCCCCAGCATTTT. It yields the protein CAWSVGVEQPQHF.

V and J are TRBV18 and TRBJ2-6, with 7 bases that match TRBD1. The CDR3 sequence is 16 residues long. V dropped 3 bases and J dropped 2; count of bases not matched to a gene: 4. Germline CDR1 and CDR2: KGHSH and LQKENI. The chain's CDR3 is CASSPRDRAGANVLTF. The DNA for the CDR3 is TGTGCCAGCTCACCTAGAGACAGGGCTGGGGCCAACGTCCTGACTTTC.